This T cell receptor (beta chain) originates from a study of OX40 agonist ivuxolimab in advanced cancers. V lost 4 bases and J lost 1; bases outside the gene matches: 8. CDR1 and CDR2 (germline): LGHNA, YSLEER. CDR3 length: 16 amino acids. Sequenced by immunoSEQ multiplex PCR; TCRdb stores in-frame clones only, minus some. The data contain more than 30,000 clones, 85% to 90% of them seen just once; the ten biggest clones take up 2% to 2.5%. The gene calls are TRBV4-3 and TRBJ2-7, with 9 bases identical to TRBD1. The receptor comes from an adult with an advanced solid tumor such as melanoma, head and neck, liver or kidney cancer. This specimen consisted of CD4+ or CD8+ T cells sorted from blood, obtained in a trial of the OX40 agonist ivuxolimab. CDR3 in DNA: TGCGCCAGCAGCCTGGAGTGGGGACAGGGTTCCTACGAGCAGTACTTC. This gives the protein CASSLEWGQGSYEQYF.